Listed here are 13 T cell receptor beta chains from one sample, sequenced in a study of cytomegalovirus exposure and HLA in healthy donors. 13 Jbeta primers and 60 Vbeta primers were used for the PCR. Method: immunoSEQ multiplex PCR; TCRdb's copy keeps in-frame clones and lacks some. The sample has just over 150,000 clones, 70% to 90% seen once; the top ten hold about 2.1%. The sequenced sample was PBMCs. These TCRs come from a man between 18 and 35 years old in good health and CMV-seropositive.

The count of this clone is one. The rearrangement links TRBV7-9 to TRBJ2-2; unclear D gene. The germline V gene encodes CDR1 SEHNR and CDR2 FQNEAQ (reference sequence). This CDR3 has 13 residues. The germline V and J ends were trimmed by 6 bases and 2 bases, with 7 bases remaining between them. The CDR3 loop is CASRDTNTGELFF. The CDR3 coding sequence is TGTGCCAGCAGAGACACAAACACCGGGGAGCTGTTTTTT.

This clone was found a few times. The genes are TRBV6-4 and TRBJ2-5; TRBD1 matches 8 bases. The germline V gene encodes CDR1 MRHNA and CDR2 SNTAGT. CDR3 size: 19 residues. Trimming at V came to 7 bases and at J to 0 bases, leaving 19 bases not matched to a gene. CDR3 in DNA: TGTGCCAGCATCAATATATCCCCGGGGACAGGCAATTACCAAGAGACCCAGTACTTC. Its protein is CASINISPGTGNYQETQYF.

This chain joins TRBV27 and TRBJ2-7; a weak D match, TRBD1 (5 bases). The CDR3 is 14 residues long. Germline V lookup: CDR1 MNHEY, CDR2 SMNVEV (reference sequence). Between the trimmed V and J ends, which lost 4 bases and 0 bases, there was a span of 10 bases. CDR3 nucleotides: TGTGCCAGCAGTTCCTGGGGCCGCTCCTACGAGCAGTACTTC. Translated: CASSSWGRSYEQYF.

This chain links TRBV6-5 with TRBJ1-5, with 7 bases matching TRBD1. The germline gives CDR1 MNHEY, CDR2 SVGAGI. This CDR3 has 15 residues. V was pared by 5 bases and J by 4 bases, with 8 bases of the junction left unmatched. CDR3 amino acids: CASSRDRPNNQPQHF. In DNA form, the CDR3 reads TGTGCCAGCAGTCGGGACAGACCAAATAATCAGCCCCAGCATTTT.

The CDR3, as DNA: TGTGCCAGCAGCTTGACGGGTGGTCAGCCCCAGCATTTT. It encodes CASSLTGGQPQHF. The chain has TRBV7-3 and TRBJ1-5; no definite D call. Trimming removed 3 bases from V and 6 bases from J, with 9 bases in between. Germline V gene data show CDR1 as SGHTA and CDR2 as FQGTGA. The CDR3 spans 13 residues.

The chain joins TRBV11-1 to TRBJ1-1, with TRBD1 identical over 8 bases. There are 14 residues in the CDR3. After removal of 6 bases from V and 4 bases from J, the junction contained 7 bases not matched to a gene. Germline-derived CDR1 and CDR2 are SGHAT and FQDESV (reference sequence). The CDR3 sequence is CASSVDRGATEAFF. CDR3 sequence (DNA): TGTGCCAGCAGTGTAGACAGGGGAGCCACTGAAGCTTTCTTT. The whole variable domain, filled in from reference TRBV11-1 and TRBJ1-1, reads EAEVAQSPRYKITEKSQAVAFWCDPISGHATLYWYRQILGQGPELLVQFQDESVVDDSQLPKDRFSAERLKGVDSTLKIQPAELGDSAMYLCASSVDRGATEAFFGQGTRLTVV.

In DNA form, the CDR3 reads TGTGCCAGCAGCTTTATGGAACAGGTTAAGGGGAACACTGAAGCTTTCTTT. Amino acid sequence: CASSFMEQVKGNTEAFF. The rearrangement uses TRBV5-8 and TRBJ1-1; D is perhaps TRBD1 (5 bases). Germline assignment: CDR1 SGHTS and CDR2 YDEGEE. V was clipped by 2 bases and J by 1 base, with 18 bases between them. This CDR3 has 17 residues.

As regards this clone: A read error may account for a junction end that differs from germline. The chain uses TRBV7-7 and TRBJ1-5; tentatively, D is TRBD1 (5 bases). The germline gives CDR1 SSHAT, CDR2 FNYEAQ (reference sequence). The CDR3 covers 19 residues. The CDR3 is CASSLYGAGAQECCQPQHF. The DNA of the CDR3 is TGTGCTAGCAGCTTATATGGGGCTGGGGCCCAGGAATGTTGTCAGCCCCAGCATTTT.

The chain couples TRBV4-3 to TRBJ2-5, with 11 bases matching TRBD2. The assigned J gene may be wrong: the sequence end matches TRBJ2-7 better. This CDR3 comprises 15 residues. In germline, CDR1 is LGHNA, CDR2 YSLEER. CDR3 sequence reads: CASSQGLAGSYEQYF. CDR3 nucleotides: TGCGCCAGCAGCCAAGGACTAGCGGGGAGCTACGAGCAGTACTTC.

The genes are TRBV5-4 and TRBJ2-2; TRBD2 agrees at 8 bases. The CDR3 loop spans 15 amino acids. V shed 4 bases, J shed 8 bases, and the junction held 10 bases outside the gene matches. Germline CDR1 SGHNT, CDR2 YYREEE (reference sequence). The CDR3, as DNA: TGTGCCAGCAGCCCGGGGGGGTCTGTGGAAGGGGAGCTGTTTTTT. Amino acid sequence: CASSPGGSVEGELFF.

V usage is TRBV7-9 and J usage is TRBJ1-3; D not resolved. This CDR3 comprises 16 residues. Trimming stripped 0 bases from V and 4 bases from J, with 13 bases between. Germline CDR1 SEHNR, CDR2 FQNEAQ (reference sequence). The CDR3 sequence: CASSLAPAPKGNTIYF. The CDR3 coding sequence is TGTGCCAGCAGCTTAGCCCCAGCGCCGAAAGGAAACACCATATATTTT.

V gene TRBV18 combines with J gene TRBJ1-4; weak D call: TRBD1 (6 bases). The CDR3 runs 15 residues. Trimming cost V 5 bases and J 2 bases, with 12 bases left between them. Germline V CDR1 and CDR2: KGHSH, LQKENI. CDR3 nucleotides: TGTGCCAGCTCAAACAGGGAAGGGACTAATGAAAAACTGTTTTTT. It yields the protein CASSNREGTNEKLFF.

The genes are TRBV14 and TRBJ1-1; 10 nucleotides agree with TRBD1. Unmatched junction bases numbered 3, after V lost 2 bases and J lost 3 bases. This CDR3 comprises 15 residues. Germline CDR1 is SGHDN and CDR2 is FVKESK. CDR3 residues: CASSQLDRGDTEAFF. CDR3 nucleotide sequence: TGTGCCAGCAGCCAATTGGACAGGGGGGACACTGAAGCTTTCTTT. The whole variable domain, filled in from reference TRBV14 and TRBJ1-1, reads EAGVTQFPSHSVIEKGQTVTLRCDPISGHDNLYWYRRVMGKEIKFLLHFVKESKQDESGMPNNRFLAERTGGTYSTLKVQPAELEDSGVYFCASSQLDRGDTEAFFGQGTRLTVV.